The present entry profiles one T cell receptor (beta chain) with its context. V was pared by 3 bases and J by 3 bases, with 18 bases between. CDR3 size: 16 residues. CDR1 and CDR2 (germline): MDHEN, SYDVKM. The PCR used 60 Vbeta and 13 Jbeta primers. The protocol was immunoSEQ multiplex PCR, while the TCRdb copy is restricted to in-frame clones and leaves out a portion. The repertoire includes over 95,000 clones, about 83% of them detected once, and 2.7% sits in the top ten. This entry is derived from a study of cytomegalovirus exposure and HLA in healthy donors. The V call is TRBV28, the J call TRBJ2-7; the D gene is possibly TRBD1 (6 bases). This receptor was identified in a female donor in good health and CMV-seronegative. Sequencing was done on a sample of PBMCs. CDR3 DNA sequence: TGTGCCAGCAGTTTTTTCAGGGCGGGCAGGGGCTACGAGCAGTACTTC. It translates to CASSFFRAGRGYEQYF.